What follows is one T cell receptor (beta chain) and its context. Data came from immunoSEQ multiplex PCR; TCRdb stores just in-frame clones and leaves some out. Altogether 72,000 or so clones are present, roughly three quarters being singletons, with the ten largest covering around 9.2%. The CDR3 has 14 residues. Germline V gene sequence: CDR1 MNHEY, CDR2 SMNVEV (reference sequence). V gave up 10 bases and J gave up 6 bases; unmatched junction bases: 13. These data originate in a study of blood T cell repertoires in COVID-19. Sequencing used peripheral blood. The receptor comes from a human donor in a cohort sampled during active COVID-19. The rearrangement joins TRBV27 to TRBJ2-7; 9 bases align to TRBD1. CDR3 protein: CATALTRDRAEQYF. CDR3 bases: TGTGCCACAGCCCTCACCCGGGACAGGGCCGAGCAGTACTTC.